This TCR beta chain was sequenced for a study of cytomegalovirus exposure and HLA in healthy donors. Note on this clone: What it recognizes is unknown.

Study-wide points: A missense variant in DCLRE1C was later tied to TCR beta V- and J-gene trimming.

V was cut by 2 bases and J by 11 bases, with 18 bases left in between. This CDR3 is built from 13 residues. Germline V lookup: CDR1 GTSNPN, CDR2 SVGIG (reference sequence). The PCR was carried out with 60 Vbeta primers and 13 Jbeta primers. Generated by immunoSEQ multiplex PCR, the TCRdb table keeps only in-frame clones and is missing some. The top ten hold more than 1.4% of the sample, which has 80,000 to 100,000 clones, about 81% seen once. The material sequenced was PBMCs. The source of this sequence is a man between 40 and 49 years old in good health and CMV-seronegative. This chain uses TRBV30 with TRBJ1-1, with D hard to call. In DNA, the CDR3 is TGTGCCTGGAGTCCTCCGTCGGTGCTGGGCGCTTTCTTT. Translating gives CAWSPPSVLGAFF.